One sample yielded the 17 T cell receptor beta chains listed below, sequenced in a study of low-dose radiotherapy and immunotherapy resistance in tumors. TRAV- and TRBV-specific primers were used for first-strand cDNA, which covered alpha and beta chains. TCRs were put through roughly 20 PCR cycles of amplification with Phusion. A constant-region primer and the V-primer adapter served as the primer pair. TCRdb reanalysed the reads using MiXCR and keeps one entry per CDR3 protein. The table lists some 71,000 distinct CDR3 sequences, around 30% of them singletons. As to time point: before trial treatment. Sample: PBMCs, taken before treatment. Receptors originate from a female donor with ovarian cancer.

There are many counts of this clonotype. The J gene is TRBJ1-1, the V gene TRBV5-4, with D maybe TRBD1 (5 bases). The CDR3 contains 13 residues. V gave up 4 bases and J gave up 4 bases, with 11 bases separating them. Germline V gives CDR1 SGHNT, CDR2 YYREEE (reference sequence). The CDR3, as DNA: TGTGCCAGCAGCCAACAGGCAGGCACTGAAGCTTTCTTT. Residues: CASSQQAGTEAFF.

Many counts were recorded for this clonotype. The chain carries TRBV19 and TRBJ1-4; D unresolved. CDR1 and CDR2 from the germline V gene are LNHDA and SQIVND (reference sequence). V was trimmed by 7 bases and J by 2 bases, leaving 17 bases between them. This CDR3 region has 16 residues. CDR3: CASKQRNVETNEKLFF. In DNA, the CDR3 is TGTGCCAGTAAGCAGCGGAACGTTGAGACTAATGAAAAACTGTTTTTT.

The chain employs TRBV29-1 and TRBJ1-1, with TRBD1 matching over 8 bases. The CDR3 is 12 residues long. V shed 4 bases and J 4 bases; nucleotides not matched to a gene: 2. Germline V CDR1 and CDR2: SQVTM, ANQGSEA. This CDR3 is CSVGQGSTEAFF. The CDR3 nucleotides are TGCAGCGTTGGACAGGGGAGCACTGAAGCTTTCTTT.

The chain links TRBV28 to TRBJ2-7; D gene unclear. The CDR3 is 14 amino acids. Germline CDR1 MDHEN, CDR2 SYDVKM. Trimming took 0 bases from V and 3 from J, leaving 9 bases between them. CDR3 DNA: TGTGCCAGCAGTTTATGGGGGATCGACTACGAGCAGTACTTC. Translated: CASSLWGIDYEQYF.

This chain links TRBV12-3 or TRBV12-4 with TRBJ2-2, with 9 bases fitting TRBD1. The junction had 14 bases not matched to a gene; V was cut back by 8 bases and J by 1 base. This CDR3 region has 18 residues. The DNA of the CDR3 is TGTGCCAGCCGGCTCCACAAATTGGGACAGGGGAACACCGGGGAGCTGTTTTTT. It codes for CASRLHKLGQGNTGELFF.

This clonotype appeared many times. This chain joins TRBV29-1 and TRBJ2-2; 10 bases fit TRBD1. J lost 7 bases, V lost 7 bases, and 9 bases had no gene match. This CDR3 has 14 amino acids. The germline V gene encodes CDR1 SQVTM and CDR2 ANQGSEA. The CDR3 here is CSALRDRGVGELFF. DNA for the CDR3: TGCAGCGCTTTGCGGGACAGGGGTGTCGGGGAGCTGTTTTTT.

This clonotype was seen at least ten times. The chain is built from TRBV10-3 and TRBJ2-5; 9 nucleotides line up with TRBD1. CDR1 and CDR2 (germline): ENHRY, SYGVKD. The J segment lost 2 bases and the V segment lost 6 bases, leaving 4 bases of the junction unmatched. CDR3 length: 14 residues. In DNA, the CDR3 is TGTGCCATCAGCCCCGGGACAGGGCAAGAGACCCAGTACTTC. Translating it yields CAISPGTGQETQYF.

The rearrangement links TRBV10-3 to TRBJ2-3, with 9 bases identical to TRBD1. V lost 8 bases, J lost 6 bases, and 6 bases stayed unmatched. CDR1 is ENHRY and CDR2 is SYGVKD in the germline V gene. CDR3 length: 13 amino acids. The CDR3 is CAIGGTGIDTQYF. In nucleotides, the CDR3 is TGTGCCATCGGAGGGACAGGGATCGATACGCAGTATTTT.

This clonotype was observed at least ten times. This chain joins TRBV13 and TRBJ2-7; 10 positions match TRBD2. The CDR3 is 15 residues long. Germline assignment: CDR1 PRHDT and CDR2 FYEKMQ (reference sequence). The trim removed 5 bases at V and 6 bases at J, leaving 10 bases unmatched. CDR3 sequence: CASSTPGTSVSEQYF. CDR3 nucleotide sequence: TGTGCCAGCAGCACACCCGGGACTAGCGTTAGCGAGCAGTACTTC.

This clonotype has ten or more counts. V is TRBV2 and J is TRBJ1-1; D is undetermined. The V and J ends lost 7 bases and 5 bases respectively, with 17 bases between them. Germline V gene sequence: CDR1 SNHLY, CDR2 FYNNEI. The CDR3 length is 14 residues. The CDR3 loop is CASTQAAGGTEAFF. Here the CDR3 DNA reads TGTGCCAGCACTCAGGCGGCTGGAGGGACTGAAGCTTTCTTT.

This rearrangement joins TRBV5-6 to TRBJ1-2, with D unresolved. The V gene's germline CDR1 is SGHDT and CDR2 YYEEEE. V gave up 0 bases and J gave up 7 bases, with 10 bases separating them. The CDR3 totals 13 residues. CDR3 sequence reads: CASSLVGSSGYTF. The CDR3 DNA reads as TGTGCCAGCAGCTTGGTGGGTTCGAGTGGCTACACCTTC. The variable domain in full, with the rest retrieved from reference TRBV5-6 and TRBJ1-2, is DAGVTQSPTHLIKTRGQQVTLRCSPKSGHDTVSWYQQALGQGPQFIFQYYEEEERQRGNFPDRFSGHQFPNYSSELNVNALLLGDSALYLCASSLVGSSGYTFGSGTRLTVV.

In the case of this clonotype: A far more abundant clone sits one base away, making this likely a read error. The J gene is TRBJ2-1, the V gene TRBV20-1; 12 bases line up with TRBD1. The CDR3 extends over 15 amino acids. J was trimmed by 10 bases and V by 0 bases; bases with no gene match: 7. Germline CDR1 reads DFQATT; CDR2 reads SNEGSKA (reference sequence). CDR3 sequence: CSARDRGTGGREQFF. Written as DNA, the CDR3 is TGCAGTGCTAGAGATCGCGGGACAGGGGGCAGGGAGCAGTTCTTC.

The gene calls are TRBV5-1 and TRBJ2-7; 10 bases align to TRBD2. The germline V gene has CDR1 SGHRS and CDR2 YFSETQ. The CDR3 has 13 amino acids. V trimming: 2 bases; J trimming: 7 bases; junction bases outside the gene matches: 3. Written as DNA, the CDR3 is TGCGCCAGCAGCTTACTAGCGGGGAGTGAGCAGTACTTC. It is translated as CASSLLAGSEQYF.

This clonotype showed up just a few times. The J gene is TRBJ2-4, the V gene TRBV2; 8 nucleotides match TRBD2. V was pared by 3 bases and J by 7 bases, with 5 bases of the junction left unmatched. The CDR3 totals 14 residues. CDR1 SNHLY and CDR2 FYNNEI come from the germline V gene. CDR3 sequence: CASSDSGRGNIQYF. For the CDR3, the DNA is TGTGCCAGCAGTGATTCCGGGAGGGGCAACATTCAGTACTTC.

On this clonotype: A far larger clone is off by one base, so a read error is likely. The CDR3 reads CGSSLNRRPYEQYF. The CDR3 region has the DNA TGTGGCAGCAGCTTAAACAGAAGGCCCTACGAGCAGTACTTC. V is TRBV5-6 and J is TRBJ2-7; D is uncertain. There are 14 residues in the CDR3. Germline V gene sequence: CDR1 SGHDT, CDR2 YYEEEE.

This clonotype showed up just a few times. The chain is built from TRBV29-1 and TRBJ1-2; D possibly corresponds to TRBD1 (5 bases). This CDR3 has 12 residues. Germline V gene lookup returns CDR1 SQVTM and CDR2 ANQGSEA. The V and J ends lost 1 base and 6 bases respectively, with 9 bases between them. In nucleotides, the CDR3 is TGCAGCGTTGAAGTGACAGCCGATGGCTACACCTTC. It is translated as CSVEVTADGYTF.

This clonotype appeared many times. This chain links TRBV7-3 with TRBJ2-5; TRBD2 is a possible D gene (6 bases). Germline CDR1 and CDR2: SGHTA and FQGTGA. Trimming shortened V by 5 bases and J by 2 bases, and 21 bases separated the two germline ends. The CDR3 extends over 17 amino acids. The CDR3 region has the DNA TGTGCCAGCAGCCCGGGGGTGGGTCCACCAATGCAAGAGACCCAGTACTTC. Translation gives CASSPGVGPPMQETQYF. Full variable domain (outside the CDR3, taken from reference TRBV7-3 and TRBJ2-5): GAGVSQTPSNKVTEKGKYVELRCDPISGHTALYWYRQSLGQGPEFLIYFQGTGAADDSGLPNDRFFAVRPEGSVSTLKIQRTERGDSAVYLCASSPGVGPPMQETQYFGPGTRLLVL.